This record covers a single T cell receptor beta chain. The germline V and J ends were trimmed by 3 bases and 2 bases, with 11 bases remaining between them. CDR1 SGHDT and CDR2 YYEEEE come from the germline V gene. The CDR3 consists of 14 residues. These data come from a study of PD-L1 blockade in urothelial cancer. Some clones are missing from TCRdb's copy, which holds only in-frame ones; the method was immunoSEQ multiplex PCR. The top ten clones hold 3.5% to 5% of a sample with 45,000 to 50,000 clones, about 91% of them seen once. The source material was PBMCs, sampled around atezolizumab (anti-PD-L1) treatment. This TCR was recovered from a man older than 75 with urothelial cancer. The chain combines TRBV5-6 with TRBJ1-1; D is possibly TRBD1 (5 bases). CDR3 nucleotide sequence: TGTGCCAGCAGCTCAGGTGACAGAAACACTGAAGCTTTCTTT. Protein sequence: CASSSGDRNTEAFF. The whole variable domain, filled in from reference TRBV5-6 and TRBJ1-1, reads DAGVTQSPTHLIKTRGQQVTLRCSPKSGHDTVSWYQQALGQGPQFIFQYYEEEERQRGNFPDRFSGHQFPNYSSELNVNALLLGDSALYLCASSSGDRNTEAFFGQGTRLTVV.